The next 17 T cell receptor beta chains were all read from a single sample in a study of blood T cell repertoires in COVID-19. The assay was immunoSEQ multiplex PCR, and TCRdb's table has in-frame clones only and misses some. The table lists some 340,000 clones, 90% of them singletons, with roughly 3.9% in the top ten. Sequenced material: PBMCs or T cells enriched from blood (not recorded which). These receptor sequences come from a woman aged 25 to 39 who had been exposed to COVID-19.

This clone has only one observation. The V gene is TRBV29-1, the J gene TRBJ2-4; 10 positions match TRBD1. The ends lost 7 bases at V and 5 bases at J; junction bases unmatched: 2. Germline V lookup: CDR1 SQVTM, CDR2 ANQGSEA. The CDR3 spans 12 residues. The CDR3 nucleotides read TGCAGCGCTGGGACAGGGGAAAACATTCAGTACTTC. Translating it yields CSAGTGENIQYF.

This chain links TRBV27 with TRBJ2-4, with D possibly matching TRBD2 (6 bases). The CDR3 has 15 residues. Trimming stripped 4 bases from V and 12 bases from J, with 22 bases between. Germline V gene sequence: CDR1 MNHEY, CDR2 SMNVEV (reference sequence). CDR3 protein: CASSSRTTSEIYQYF. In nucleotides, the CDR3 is TGTGCCAGCAGTTCACGGACTACCAGCGAAATTTATCAGTACTTC.

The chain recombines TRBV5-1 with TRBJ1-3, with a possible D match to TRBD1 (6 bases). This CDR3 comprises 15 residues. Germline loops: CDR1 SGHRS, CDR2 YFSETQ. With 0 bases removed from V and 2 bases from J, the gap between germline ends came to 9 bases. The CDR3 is CASSLARGPGNTIYF. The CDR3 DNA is TGCGCCAGCAGCTTGGCCAGGGGTCCTGGAAACACCATATATTTT.

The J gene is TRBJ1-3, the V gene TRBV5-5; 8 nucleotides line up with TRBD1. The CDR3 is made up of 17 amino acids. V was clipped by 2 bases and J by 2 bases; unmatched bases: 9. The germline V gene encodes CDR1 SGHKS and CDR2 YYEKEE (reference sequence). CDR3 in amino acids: CASSFSRQGSPGNTIYF. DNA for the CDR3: TGTGCCAGCAGCTTTTCCCGACAGGGGAGCCCTGGAAACACCATATATTTT. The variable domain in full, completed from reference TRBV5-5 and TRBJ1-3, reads DAGVTQSPTHLIKTRGQQVTLRCSPISGHKSVSWYQQVLGQGPQFIFQYYEKEERGRGNFPDRFSARQFPNYSSELNVNALLLGDSALYLCASSFSRQGSPGNTIYFGEGSWLTVV.

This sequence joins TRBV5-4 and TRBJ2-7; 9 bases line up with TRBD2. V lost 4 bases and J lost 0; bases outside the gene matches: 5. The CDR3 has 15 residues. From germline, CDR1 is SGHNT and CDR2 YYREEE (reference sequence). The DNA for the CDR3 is TGTGCCAGCAGCCACAGGGGACTAGCCTCCTACGAGCAGTACTTC. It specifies CASSHRGLASYEQYF.

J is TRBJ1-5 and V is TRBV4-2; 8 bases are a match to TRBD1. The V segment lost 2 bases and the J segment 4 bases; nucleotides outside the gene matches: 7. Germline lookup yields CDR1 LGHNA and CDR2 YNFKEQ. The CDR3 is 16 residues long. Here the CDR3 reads CASSQSGQALNQPQHF. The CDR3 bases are TGTGCCAGCAGCCAATCGGGACAGGCCCTTAATCAGCCCCAGCATTTT.

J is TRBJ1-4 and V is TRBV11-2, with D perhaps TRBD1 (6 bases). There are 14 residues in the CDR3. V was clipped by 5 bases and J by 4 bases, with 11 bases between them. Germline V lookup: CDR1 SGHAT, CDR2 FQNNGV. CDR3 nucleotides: TGTGCCAGCAGCCGGACAGCCAGTAATGAAAAACTGTTTTTT. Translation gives CASSRTASNEKLFF.

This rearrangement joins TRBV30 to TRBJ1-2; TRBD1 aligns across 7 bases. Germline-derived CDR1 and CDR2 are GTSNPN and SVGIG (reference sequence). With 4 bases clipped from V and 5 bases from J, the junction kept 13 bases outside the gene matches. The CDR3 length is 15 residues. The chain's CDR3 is CAWNPPHRGAYGYTF. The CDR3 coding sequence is TGTGCCTGGAATCCCCCGCACAGGGGCGCATATGGCTACACCTTC. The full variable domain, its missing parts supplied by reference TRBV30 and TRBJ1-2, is SQTIHQWPATLVQPVGSPLSLECTVEGTSNPNLYWYRQAAGRGLQLLFYSVGIGQISSEVPQNLSASRPQDRQFILSSKKLLLSDSGFYLCAWNPPHRGAYGYTFGSGTRLTVV.

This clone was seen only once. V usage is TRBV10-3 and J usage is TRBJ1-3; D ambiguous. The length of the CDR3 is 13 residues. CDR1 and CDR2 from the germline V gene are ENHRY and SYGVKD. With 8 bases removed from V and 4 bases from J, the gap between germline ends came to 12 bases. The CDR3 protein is CAIVPGPGNTIYF. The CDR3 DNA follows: TGTGCCATCGTCCCTGGGCCCGGAAACACCATATATTTT.

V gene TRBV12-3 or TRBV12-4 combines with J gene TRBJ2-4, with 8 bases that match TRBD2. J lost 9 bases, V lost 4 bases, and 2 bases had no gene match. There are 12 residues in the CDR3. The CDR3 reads CASSYGGGIQYF. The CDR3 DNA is TGTGCCAGCAGTTACGGGGGGGGCATTCAGTACTTC.

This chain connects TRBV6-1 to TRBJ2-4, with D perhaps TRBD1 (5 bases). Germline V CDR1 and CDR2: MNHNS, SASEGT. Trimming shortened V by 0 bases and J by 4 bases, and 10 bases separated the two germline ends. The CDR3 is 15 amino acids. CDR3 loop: CASSEASKGKNIQYF. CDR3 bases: TGTGCCAGCAGTGAAGCGTCAAAGGGGAAAAACATTCAGTACTTC.

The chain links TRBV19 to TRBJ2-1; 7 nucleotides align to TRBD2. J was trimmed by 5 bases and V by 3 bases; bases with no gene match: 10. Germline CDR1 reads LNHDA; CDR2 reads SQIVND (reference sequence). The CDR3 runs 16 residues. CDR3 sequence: CASSITGGVGNNEQFF. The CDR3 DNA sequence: TGTGCCAGTAGTATTACGGGGGGAGTTGGAAACAATGAGCAGTTCTTC.

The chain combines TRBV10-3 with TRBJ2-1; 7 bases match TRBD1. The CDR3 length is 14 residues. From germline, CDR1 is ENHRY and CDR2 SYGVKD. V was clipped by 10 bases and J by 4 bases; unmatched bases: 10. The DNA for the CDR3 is TGTGCCACGTTGGATGGGACAGCTTACAATGAGCAGTTCTTC. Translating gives CATLDGTAYNEQFF.

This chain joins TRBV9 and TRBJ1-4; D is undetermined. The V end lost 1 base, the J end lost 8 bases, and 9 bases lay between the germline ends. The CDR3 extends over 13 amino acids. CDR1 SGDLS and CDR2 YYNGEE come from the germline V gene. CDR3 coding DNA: TGTGCCAGCAGCGTAAACCCCGGGGAAAAACTGTTTTTT. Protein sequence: CASSVNPGEKLFF.

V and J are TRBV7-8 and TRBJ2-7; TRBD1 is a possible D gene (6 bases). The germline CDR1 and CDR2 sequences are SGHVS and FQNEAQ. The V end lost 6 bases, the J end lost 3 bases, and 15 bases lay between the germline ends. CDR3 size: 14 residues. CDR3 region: CASRQGGSYYEQYF. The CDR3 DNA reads TGTGCCAGCAGACAAGGGGGTAGCTACTACGAGCAGTACTTC.

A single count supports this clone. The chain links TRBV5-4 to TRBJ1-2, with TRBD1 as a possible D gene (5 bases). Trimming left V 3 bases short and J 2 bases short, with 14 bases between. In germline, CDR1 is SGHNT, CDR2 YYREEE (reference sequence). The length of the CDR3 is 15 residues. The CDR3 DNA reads TGTGCCAGCAGCTCAAGGGGCGGTGAGAACTATGGCTACACCTTC. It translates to CASSSRGGENYGYTF.

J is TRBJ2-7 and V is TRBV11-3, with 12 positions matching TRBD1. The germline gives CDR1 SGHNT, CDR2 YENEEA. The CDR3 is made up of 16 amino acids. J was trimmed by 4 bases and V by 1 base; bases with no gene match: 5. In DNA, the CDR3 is TGTGCCAGCAGCTTAGGCGGGACAGGGGGCTTTTACGAGCAGTACTTC. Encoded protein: CASSLGGTGGFYEQYF.